This is a list of T cell receptor beta chains from one sample in a study of CD8 T cells in ankylosing spondylitis. One entry per CDR3 protein, called by TCRdb with MiXCR from the 5' RACE reads. The sample lists 270,000 or so distinct CDR3 sequences, 18% seen once, with approximately 32% in the top ten. Sequenced material: blood, either unsorted or a sorted T cell fraction (not recorded which). Receptors originate from a male donor with ankylosing spondylitis or in good health (not recorded which). Both conserved end residues are part of each CDR3. Each record gives: J gene, D gene, clone size, V gene, CDR3 protein, CDR3 DNA. The D gene is left open where the match is weak. Clone size appears in some rows only: once, few, many, or a class for an expanded clone.

TRBJ1-2 TRBD1 - TRBV11-2 CASSSLPPGTGGGGGYTF TGTGCCAGCAGCTCGCTCCCCCCGGGGACAGGGGGGGGAGGTGGCTACACCTTC
TRBJ2-7 TRBD2 - TRBV12-3/TRBV12-4 CASSSRPGLAEDEQYF TGTGCCAGCAGTTCCCGCCCGGGACTAGCGGAGGACGAGCAGTACTTC
TRBJ2-3 TRBD1 - TRBV9 CASSGGQGDIDTQYF TGTGCCAGCAGCGGGGGACAGGGAGACATAGATACGCAGTATTTT
TRBJ2-7 TRBD1 - TRBV5-1 CASSWGQGADDFYEQYF TGCGCCAGCAGCTGGGGACAGGGGGCAGACGACTTTTACGAGCAGTACTTC
TRBJ2-7 - - TRBV6-2/TRBV6-3 CASSYGQEQYF TGTGCCAGCAGTTATGGTCAGGAGCAGTACTTC
TRBJ2-1 - few TRBV5-5 CASSLSAASYNEQFF TGTGCCAGCAGCTTGAGTGCGGCTTCCTACAATGAGCAGTTCTTC
TRBJ2-1 - - TRBV10-3 CAISEISESNLYNEQFF TGTGCCATCAGTGAGATTAGCGAGAGCAACTTATACAATGAGCAGTTCTTC
TRBJ2-3 - few TRBV9 CASSDLPSLPDTQYF TGTGCCAGCAGCGATCTACCTTCCCTCCCGGATACGCAGTATTTT
TRBJ2-3 - few TRBV7-2 CASSSSVQGGGTDTQYF TGTGCCAGCAGCTCCAGTGTCCAGGGGGGGGGCACAGATACGCAGTATTTT
TRBJ2-5 - - TRBV29-1 CSVPRGAGETQYF TGCAGCGTCCCCAGGGGGGCGGGAGAGACCCAGTACTTC
TRBJ2-2 - many TRBV15 CATSRDGTVTGELFF TGTGCCACCAGCAGAGATGGGACGGTCACCGGGGAGCTGTTTTTT
TRBJ2-1 - - TRBV29-1 CSVPPLEGVENEQFF TGCAGCGTTCCTCCGTTGGAGGGAGTGGAGAATGAGCAGTTCTTC
TRBJ2-1 TRBD2 - TRBV11-2 CASSLVAGVANEQFF TGTGCCAGCAGCTTAGTAGCGGGAGTAGCTAATGAGCAGTTCTTC
TRBJ2-7 TRBD1 many TRBV29-1 CSVQGAYVYEQYF TGCAGCGTACAGGGGGCATATGTTTACGAGCAGTACTTC
TRBJ2-3 TRBD2 - TRBV29-1 CSVQGLAGTDTQYF TGCAGCGTCCAGGGACTAGCGGGCACAGATACGCAGTATTTT
TRBJ1-2 TRBD1 few TRBV4-3 CASQPDRGWDGYTF TGCGCCAGCCAACCCGACAGGGGATGGGATGGCTACACCTTC
TRBJ2-1 - - TRBV12-3/TRBV12-4 CASSPPLAYLDNEQFF TGTGCCAGCAGCCCCCCCCTAGCCTACTTGGATAATGAGCAGTTCTTC
TRBJ2-1 TRBD2 - TRBV6-2/TRBV6-3 CASSPLGLAGGIGGNEQFF TGTGCCAGCAGTCCCTTGGGACTAGCGGGAGGGATAGGGGGCAATGAGCAGTTCTTC
TRBJ2-7 TRBD2 - TRBV14 CASSLGLAGGPVHEQYF TGTGCCAGCAGCCTCGGACTAGCGGGAGGGCCGGTCCACGAGCAGTACTTC
TRBJ2-2 - few TRBV12-3/TRBV12-4 CASIPFATTNTGELFF TGTGCCAGCATTCCATTCGCCACAACGAACACCGGGGAGCTGTTTTTT
TRBJ2-3 - many TRBV10-2 CASSPLGGGYVDTQYF TGCGCCAGCAGCCCCCTCGGAGGGGGCTATGTGGATACGCAGTATTTT
TRBJ1-4 - - TRBV6-5 CASSYSQGSVEKLFF TGTGCCAGCAGTTACTCCCAGGGGTCGGTTGAAAAACTGTTTTTT
TRBJ2-7 - few TRBV9 CASSADTSYEQYF TGTGCCAGCAGCGCGGACACCTCCTACGAGCAGTACTTC
TRBJ2-7 - few TRBV4-3 CASSQGLRGALDSYEQYF TGCGCCAGCAGCCAAGGGCTCCGGGGGGCCCTAGATTCCTACGAGCAGTACTTC
TRBJ2-7 TRBD2 few TRBV4-3 CASSQDTSGSGTYEQYF TGCGCCAGCAGCCAAGATACCAGCGGGAGCGGGACGTACGAGCAGTACTTC
TRBJ2-1 TRBD2 - TRBV20-1 CSADGTNYNEQFF TGCAGTGCTGACGGGACTAACTACAATGAGCAGTTCTTC
TRBJ2-7 - - TRBV29-1 CSVQGSYEQYF TGCAGCGTCCAGGGTTCCTACGAGCAGTACTTC
TRBJ2-5 - many TRBV21-1 CASIPPYRDCTQYF TGTGCCAGCATCCCACCCTACCGGGACTGCACCCAGTACTTC
TRBJ2-3 - - TRBV7-9 CASSLRTADTDTQYF TGTGCCAGCAGCTTGAGGACAGCCGACACAGATACGCAGTATTTT
TRBJ2-2 - - TRBV15 CATKQNTGELFF TGTGCCACCAAACAGAACACCGGGGAGCTGTTTTTT